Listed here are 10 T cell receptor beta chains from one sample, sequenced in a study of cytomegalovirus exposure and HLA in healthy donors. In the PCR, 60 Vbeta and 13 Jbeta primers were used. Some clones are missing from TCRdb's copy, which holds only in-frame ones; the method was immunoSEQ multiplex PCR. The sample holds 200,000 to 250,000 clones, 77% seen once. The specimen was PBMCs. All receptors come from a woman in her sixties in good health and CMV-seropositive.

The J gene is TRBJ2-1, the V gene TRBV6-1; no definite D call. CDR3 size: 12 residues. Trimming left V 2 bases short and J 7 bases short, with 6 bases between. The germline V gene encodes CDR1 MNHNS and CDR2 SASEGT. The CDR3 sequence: CASSELQNEQFF. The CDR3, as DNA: TGTGCCAGCAGTGAATTGCAGAATGAGCAGTTCTTC.

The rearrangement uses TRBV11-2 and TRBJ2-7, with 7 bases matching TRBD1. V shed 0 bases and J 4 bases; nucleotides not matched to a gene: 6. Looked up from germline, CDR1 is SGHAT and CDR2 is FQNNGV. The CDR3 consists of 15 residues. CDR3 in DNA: TGTGCCAGCAGCTTAGAGAGACAGGGACGTTACGAGCAGTACTTC. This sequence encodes CASSLERQGRYEQYF.

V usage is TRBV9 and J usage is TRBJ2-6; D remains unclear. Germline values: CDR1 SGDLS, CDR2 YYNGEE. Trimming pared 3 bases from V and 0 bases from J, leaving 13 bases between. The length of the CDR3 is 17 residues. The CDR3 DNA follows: TGTGCCAGCAGCGAACCCTATAATCCCTCTGGGGCCAACGTCCTGACTTTC. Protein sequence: CASSEPYNPSGANVLTF.

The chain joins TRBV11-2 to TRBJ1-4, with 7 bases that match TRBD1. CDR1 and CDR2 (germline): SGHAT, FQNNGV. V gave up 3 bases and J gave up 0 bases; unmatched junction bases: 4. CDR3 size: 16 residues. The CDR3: CASSFTGASTNEKLFF. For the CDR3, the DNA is TGTGCCAGCAGCTTTACAGGGGCGTCAACTAATGAAAAACTGTTTTTT.

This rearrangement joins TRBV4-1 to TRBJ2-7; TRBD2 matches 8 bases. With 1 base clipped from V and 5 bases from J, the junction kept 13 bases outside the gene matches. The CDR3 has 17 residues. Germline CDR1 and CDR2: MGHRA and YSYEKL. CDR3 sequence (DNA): TGCGCCAGCAGCCAAGGTCCGGTGGTAGCGGGGTACCACGAGCAGTACTTC. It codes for CASSQGPVVAGYHEQYF.

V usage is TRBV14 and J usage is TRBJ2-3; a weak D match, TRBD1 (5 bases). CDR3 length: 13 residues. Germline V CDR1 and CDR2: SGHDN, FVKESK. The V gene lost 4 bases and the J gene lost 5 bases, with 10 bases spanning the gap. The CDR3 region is CASSLSGLDTQYF. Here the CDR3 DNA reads TGTGCCAGCAGCCTCTCAGGGTTAGATACGCAGTATTTT.

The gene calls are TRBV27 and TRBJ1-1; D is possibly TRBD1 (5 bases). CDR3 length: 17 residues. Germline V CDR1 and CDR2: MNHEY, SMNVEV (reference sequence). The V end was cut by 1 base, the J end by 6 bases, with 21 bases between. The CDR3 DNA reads TGTGCCAGCAGTTTATGGGGGACTGCAGGGTACACTGCTGAAGCTTTCTTT. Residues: CASSLWGTAGYTAEAFF.

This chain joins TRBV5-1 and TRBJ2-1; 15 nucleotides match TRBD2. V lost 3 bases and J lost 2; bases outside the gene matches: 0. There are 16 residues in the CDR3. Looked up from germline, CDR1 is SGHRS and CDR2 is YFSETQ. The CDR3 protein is CASSWTSGRAYNEQFF. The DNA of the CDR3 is TGCGCCAGCAGCTGGACTAGCGGGAGGGCCTACAATGAGCAGTTCTTC.

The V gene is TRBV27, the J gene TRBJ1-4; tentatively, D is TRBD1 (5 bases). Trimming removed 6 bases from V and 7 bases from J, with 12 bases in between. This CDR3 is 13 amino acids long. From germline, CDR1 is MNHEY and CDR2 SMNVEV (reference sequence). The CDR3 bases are TGTGCCAGCAGGACCCCGGGGGGTGAAAAACTGTTTTTT. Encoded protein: CASRTPGGEKLFF.

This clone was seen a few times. CDR3: CASSPWGVNQPQHF. In DNA form, the CDR3 reads TGTGCCAGCAGTCCCTGGGGGGTCAATCAGCCCCAGCATTTT. The chain recombines TRBV2 with TRBJ1-5; a possible D gene is TRBD1 (5 bases). Germline V gene data show CDR1 as SNHLY and CDR2 as FYNNEI. The CDR3 has 14 residues. The V end lost 5 bases, the J end lost 3 bases, and 11 bases lay between the germline ends.